What follows are 17 T cell receptor beta chains derived from one specimen sequenced in a study of blood T cell repertoires in COVID-19. Sequenced by immunoSEQ multiplex PCR; TCRdb stores in-frame clones only, minus some. This sample has 45,000 to 60,000 clones, with approximately 91% found just once. The sample taken for sequencing was peripheral blood. These receptors came from a man aged 45-65 years with active COVID-19.

This chain uses TRBV7-9 with TRBJ1-5; no firm D call. This CDR3 contains 13 residues. Germline CDR1 and CDR2: SEHNR and FQNEAQ (reference sequence). V was shortened by 5 bases and J by 1 base, with 6 bases between the two germline ends. CDR3 residues: CASSPLSNQPQHF. DNA for the CDR3: TGTGCCAGCAGCCCTCTGAGCAATCAGCCCCAGCATTTT.

This chain connects TRBV18 to TRBJ2-3; 7 positions agree with TRBD1. The CDR3 runs to 15 residues. V lost 6 bases, J lost 0 bases, and 6 bases stayed unmatched. Per germline, CDR1 KGHSH and CDR2 LQKENI. CDR3 loop: CASSNRQGSTDTQYF. The CDR3 coding sequence is TGTGCCAGCTCCAATAGACAGGGAAGCACAGATACGCAGTATTTT.

This clone was picked up one time. The V gene is TRBV6-5, the J gene TRBJ1-2; TRBD1 agrees at 8 bases. This CDR3 comprises 13 residues. Germline CDR1 and CDR2: MNHEY and SVGAGI. With 8 bases clipped from V and 7 bases from J, the junction kept 9 bases outside the gene matches. CDR3 bases: TGTGCCAGCCGGGACAGGCCGACTTCTGGCTACACCTTC. It yields the protein CASRDRPTSGYTF.

This sequence joins TRBV5-6 and TRBJ2-3; weak D call: TRBD2 (6 bases). The length of the CDR3 is 14 residues. Germline CDR1 SGHDT, CDR2 YYEEEE. V was pared by 0 bases and J by 7 bases, with 12 bases between. CDR3 residues: CASSLAGGQNTQYF. The CDR3 DNA reads TGTGCCAGCAGCTTGGCCGGGGGTCAAAATACGCAGTATTTT.

This chain links TRBV5-1 with TRBJ1-2, with TRBD1 matching over 9 bases. The CDR3 totals 13 residues. Germline values: CDR1 SGHRS, CDR2 YFSETQ. V dropped 7 bases and J dropped 7; count of bases not matched to a gene: 8. The CDR3 loop is CASGPGQGGGYTF. The CDR3 nucleotides are TGCGCCAGCGGACCGGGACAGGGAGGTGGCTACACCTTC.

The chain is built from TRBV10-3 and TRBJ1-2, with no clear D. The germline V and J ends were trimmed by 2 bases and 4 bases, with 5 bases remaining between them. This CDR3 region has 12 residues. The V gene's germline CDR1 is ENHRY and CDR2 SYGVKD. CDR3 sequence (DNA): TGTGCCATCAGTGAGCGAGGCTATGGCTACACCTTC. This sequence encodes CAISERGYGYTF.

The genes are TRBV3-1 (or the pseudogene TRBV3-2) and TRBJ1-2; 7 nucleotides match TRBD1. Trimming cost V 5 bases and J 3 bases; bases outside gene matches: 9. The germline gives CDR1 LGHDT, CDR2 YNNKEL (reference sequence). The CDR3 consists of 15 residues. The chain's CDR3 is CASSIDRDRHYGYTF. The CDR3 DNA reads TGTGCCAGCAGCATAGACAGGGATCGGCACTATGGCTACACCTTC.

The genes are TRBV11-3 and TRBJ1-6, with D possibly matching TRBD1 (6 bases). Germline V gene data show CDR1 as SGHNT and CDR2 as YENEEA. V was trimmed by 1 base and J by 8 bases, leaving 9 bases between them. The CDR3 has 14 amino acids. The CDR3 region has the DNA TGTGCCAGCAGCTTAGGGACAGATCATTCACCCCTCCACTTT. This gives the protein CASSLGTDHSPLHF.

The chain employs TRBV5-1 and TRBJ1-4, with 8 positions matching TRBD1. Losses at the gene ends were 4 bases for V and 5 bases for J; bases not matched to a gene: 7. The CDR3 has 15 amino acids. Per the germline V gene, CDR1 is SGHRS and CDR2 is YFSETQ. The CDR3 spells CASSVQQGGNEKLFF. The CDR3 region has the DNA TGCGCCAGCAGCGTCCAACAGGGGGGGAATGAAAAACTGTTTTTT.

This sequence joins TRBV7-2 and TRBJ2-7, with 7 positions matching TRBD1. Germline CDR1 reads SGHTA; CDR2 reads FQGNSA. V dropped 0 bases and J dropped 5; count of bases not matched to a gene: 4. The CDR3 length is 14 residues. As DNA, the CDR3 is TGTGCCAGCAGCTTAGCGGGGGACAGAAACGAGCAGTACTTC. This encodes CASSLAGDRNEQYF.

The rearrangement links TRBV6-1 to TRBJ1-2, with 7 positions matching TRBD1. The CDR3 spans 14 residues. V trimming: 1 base; J trimming: 3 bases; junction bases outside the gene matches: 2. The germline V gene encodes CDR1 MNHNS and CDR2 SASEGT. The CDR3 DNA reads TGTGCCAGCAGTGAAGAGGGGGCCTACTATGGCTACACCTTC. It codes for CASSEEGAYYGYTF.

The rearrangement links TRBV20-1 to TRBJ1-6, with TRBD1 as a possible D gene (5 bases). The CDR3 is 17 amino acids. CDR1 is DFQATT, CDR2 SNEGSKA, per germline (reference sequence). V lost 3 bases, J lost 2 bases, and 17 bases lay in between. The CDR3 loop reads CSASSELPGAYNSPLHF. DNA of the CDR3: TGCAGTGCTAGTTCGGAACTCCCGGGGGCCTATAATTCACCCCTCCACTTT.

This CDR3 reads CASSLAGGAGNQPQHF. The CDR3, as DNA: TGTGCCAGCAGCTTGGCGGGGGGAGCGGGCAATCAGCCCCAGCATTTT. The V call is TRBV5-6, the J call TRBJ1-5; a possible D gene is TRBD1 (5 bases). The germline V gene has CDR1 SGHDT and CDR2 YYEEEE. Between the trimmed V and J ends, which lost 0 bases and 2 bases, there was a span of 12 bases. The CDR3 covers 16 residues.

This clone has a single count. The chain is built from TRBV11-2 and TRBJ1-1, with D uncertain. Trimming removed 4 bases from V and 4 bases from J, with 13 bases in between. In germline, CDR1 is SGHAT, CDR2 FQNNGV. The CDR3 length is 14 residues. The DNA for the CDR3 is TGTGCCAGCAGCTCCTCATCGTGGGCCACTGAAGCTTTCTTT. This encodes CASSSSSWATEAFF.

This rearrangement joins TRBV11-1 to TRBJ1-1; D ambiguous. V lost 0 bases to trimming and J lost 7 bases, with 9 bases between them. This CDR3 has 13 amino acids. Germline V lookup: CDR1 SGHAT, CDR2 FQDESV (reference sequence). The CDR3 protein is CASSLAGRLEAFF. CDR3 sequence (DNA): TGTGCCAGCAGCTTAGCGGGGAGGCTTGAAGCTTTCTTT.

The chain carries TRBV19 and TRBJ1-2, with D perhaps TRBD1 (6 bases). The CDR3 is 13 amino acids. Per the germline V gene, CDR1 is LNHDA and CDR2 is SQIVND (reference sequence). Between the trimmed V and J ends, which lost 0 bases and 7 bases, there was a span of 9 bases. The CDR3 DNA reads as TGTGCCAGTAGTATAGAAGGCAGGGGTGGCTACACCTTC. Amino acid sequence: CASSIEGRGGYTF.

V is TRBV5-1 and J is TRBJ2-5, with D perhaps matching TRBD1 (5 bases). V lost 9 bases and J lost 1, with 13 bases in between. CDR3 size: 13 residues. Germline values: CDR1 SGHRS, CDR2 YFSETQ. CDR3 region: CATSRAVQETQYF. The CDR3, as DNA: TGCGCCACGTCCAGGGCCGTCCAAGAGACCCAGTACTTC.